This is a list of T cell receptor beta chains from one sample in a study of blood T cell repertoires in COVID-19. Generated by immunoSEQ multiplex PCR, the TCRdb table keeps only in-frame clones and is missing some. The sample has some 180,000 clones; about 86% are singletons. Sequencing was carried out using peripheral blood. These receptors all come from a woman in her 70s who had recovered from COVID-19. The CDR3 runs from the conserved cysteine through the conserved F or W. The size entry is marked missing in some rows and otherwise reads once, few, many or a size class.

size	V	CDR3
NA	TRBV7-7	CASSRDSNTEAFF
NA	TRBV27	CASRVLSGRGHYEQYF
few	TRBV7-2	CASSQAGLLQYF
NA	TRBV7-7	CASSLEGASTDTQYF
NA	TRBV27	CASAGGDLPNYGYTF
NA	TRBV5-4	CASSLRGPSTDTQYF
once	TRBV9	CASSPVPLASTDTQYF
NA	TRBV19	CASSMEGNYGYTF
NA	TRBV5-4	CASSRPGQGRDYTF
NA	TRBV7-9	CASSSQGGTEAFF
NA	TRBV9	CASSPRTGTYEQYF
NA	TRBV5-4	CASSPPGSGKVYEQYF
NA	TRBV3-1/TRBV3-2	CASSRTSGRVQETQYF
NA	TRBV2	CASSPGQGRVEQYF
many	TRBV5-1	CASSLVTGTGYEQYF